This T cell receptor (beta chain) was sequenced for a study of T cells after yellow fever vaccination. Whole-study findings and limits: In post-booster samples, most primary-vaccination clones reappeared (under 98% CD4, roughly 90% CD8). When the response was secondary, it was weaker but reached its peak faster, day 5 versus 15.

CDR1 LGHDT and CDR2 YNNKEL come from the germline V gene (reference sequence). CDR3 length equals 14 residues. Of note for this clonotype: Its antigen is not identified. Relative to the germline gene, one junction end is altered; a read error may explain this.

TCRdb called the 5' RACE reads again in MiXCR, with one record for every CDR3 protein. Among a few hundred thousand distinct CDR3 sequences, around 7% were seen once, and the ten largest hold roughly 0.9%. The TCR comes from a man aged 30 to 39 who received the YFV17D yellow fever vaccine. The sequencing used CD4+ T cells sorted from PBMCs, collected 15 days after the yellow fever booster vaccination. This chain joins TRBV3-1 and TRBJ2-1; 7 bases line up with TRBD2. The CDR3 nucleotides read TGTGCCGGCAGCCAAGGGTGGGAGGGGAGTGAGCAGTTCTTC. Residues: CAGSQGWEGSEQFF.